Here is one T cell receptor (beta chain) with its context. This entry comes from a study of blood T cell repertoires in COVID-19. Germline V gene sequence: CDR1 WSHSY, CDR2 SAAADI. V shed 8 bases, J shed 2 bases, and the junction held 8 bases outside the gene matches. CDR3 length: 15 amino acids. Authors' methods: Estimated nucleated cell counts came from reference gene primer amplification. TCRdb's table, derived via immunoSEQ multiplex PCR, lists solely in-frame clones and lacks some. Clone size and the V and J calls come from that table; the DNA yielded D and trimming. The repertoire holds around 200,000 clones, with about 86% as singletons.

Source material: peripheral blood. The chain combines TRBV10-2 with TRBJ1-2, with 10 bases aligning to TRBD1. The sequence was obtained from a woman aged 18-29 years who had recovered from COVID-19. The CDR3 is CASSKGQGLNYGYTF. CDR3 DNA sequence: TGCGCCAGCTCCAAGGGACAGGGGCTCAACTATGGCTACACCTTC.